The T cell receptor beta chain described here comes from a study of blood T cell repertoires in COVID-19. Produced via immunoSEQ multiplex PCR; TCRdb's table is partial and in-frame only. The table lists roughly 150,000 clones, about four fifths of them singletons. Germline V gene lookup returns CDR1 SGHDT and CDR2 YYEEEE. Deletions cut 0 bases from V and 2 bases from J, with 15 bases between. CDR3 size: 16 residues. This sequence was found in a woman older than 75 with acute or convalescent COVID-19. Sequencing used peripheral blood. The chain employs TRBV5-6 and TRBJ2-7; a weak D match, TRBD2 (6 bases). CDR3 sequence: CASSLEGGRFTYEQYF. The CDR3 DNA reads as TGTGCCAGCAGCTTGGAGGGAGGCCGCTTCACCTACGAGCAGTACTTC.